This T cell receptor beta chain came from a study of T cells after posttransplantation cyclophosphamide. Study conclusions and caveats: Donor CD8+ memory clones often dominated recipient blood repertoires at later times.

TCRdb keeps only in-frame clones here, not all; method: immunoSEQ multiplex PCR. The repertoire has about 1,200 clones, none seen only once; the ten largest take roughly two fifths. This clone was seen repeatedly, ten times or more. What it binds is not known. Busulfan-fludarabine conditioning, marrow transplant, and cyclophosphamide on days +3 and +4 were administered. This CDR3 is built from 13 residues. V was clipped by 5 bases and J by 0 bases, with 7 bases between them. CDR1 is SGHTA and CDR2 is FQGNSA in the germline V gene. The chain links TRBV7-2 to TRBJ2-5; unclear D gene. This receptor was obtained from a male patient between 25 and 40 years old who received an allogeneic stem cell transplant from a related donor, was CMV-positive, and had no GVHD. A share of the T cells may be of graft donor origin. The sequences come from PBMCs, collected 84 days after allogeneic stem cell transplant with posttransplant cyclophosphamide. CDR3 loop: CASSPEYQETQYF. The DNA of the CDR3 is TGTGCCAGCAGCCCAGAGTACCAAGAGACCCAGTACTTC.